Each of the 24 T cell receptor beta chains below was sequenced from the same sample in a study of cytomegalovirus exposure and HLA in healthy donors. The PCR ran on 60 Vbeta and 13 Jbeta primers. Sequencing used immunoSEQ multiplex PCR; TCRdb keeps in-frame clones, though not all of them. This sample contains over 45,000 clones. Sequencing was performed on PBMCs. The receptor source for this set is a woman aged 18-29 years in good health and CMV-seronegative.

The chain has TRBV5-6 and TRBJ1-1; 8 bases are a match to TRBD1. Germline CDR1 SGHDT, CDR2 YYEEEE. This CDR3 is 16 amino acids long. The V segment lost 1 base and the J segment 4 bases; nucleotides outside the gene matches: 9. The chain's CDR3 is CASSLRTGILVTEAFF. DNA of the CDR3: TGTGCCAGCAGCTTGAGGACAGGGATCCTGGTCACTGAAGCTTTCTTT.

This chain joins TRBV9 and TRBJ2-1, with 10 bases that match TRBD2. The germline gives CDR1 SGDLS, CDR2 YYNGEE. After removal of 3 bases from V and 7 bases from J, the junction contained 4 bases not matched to a gene. The CDR3 runs 14 residues. Written as DNA, the CDR3 is TGTGCCAGCAGCGACCCTAGCGGGAGTAATGAGCAGTTCTTC. Translating gives CASSDPSGSNEQFF.

The rearrangement joins TRBV19 to TRBJ1-1; D perhaps matches TRBD1 (6 bases). CDR1 and CDR2 from the germline V gene are LNHDA and SQIVND (reference sequence). The CDR3 contains 13 residues. Trimming stripped 3 bases from V and 10 bases from J, with 15 bases between. In DNA, the CDR3 is TGTGCCAGTAGTATGGTCTTGGGGGCAGTAGCTTTCTTT. This gives the protein CASSMVLGAVAFF. The full variable domain, its missing parts supplied by reference TRBV19 and TRBJ1-1, is DGGITQSPKYLFRKEGQNVTLSCEQNLNHDAMYWYRQDPGQGLRLIYYSQIVNDFQKGDIAEGYSVSREKKESFPLTVTSAQKNPTAFYLCASSMVLGAVAFFGQGTRLTVV.

The chain combines TRBV30 with TRBJ2-3; the D gene is possibly TRBD2 (7 bases). CDR1 GTSNPN and CDR2 SVGIG come from the germline V gene (reference sequence). V gave up 2 bases and J gave up 7 bases, with 13 bases separating them. The CDR3 extends over 13 amino acids. The CDR3 loop reads CAWSRGAGNTQYF. CDR3 bases: TGTGCCTGGAGTCGGGGGGCAGGGAATACGCAGTATTTT.

This chain links TRBV2 with TRBJ1-1; D remains unclear. Germline V gives CDR1 SNHLY, CDR2 FYNNEI. Trimming took 6 bases from V and 0 from J, leaving 8 bases between them. CDR3 length: 13 amino acids. CDR3 amino acids: CASRIHLNTEAFF. Here the CDR3 DNA reads TGTGCCAGCAGGATACACCTGAACACTGAAGCTTTCTTT.

Here the CDR3 DNA reads TGTGCCAGCAGCCCCTCGGGAGGTGAAAAACTGTTTTTT. It translates to CASSPSGGEKLFF. The chain employs TRBV7-9 and TRBJ1-4; D remains unclear. Germline V gene lookup returns CDR1 SEHNR and CDR2 FQNEAQ (reference sequence). V lost 5 bases and J lost 7, with 11 bases in between. This CDR3 spans 13 amino acids.

Here the CDR3 DNA reads TGCGCCAGCAGCCGGGCAGGGCGAGTAGCGGGGCCCACAGATACGCAGTATTTT. Its protein product is CASSRAGRVAGPTDTQYF. The chain has TRBV4-1 and TRBJ2-3, with TRBD2 matching over 8 bases. The germline V gene has CDR1 MGHRA and CDR2 YSYEKL. Trimming removed 4 bases from V and 2 bases from J; junction bases left unmatched: 14. The CDR3 totals 18 residues.

For this clone: At one end, the junction sequence differs from germline, possibly due to a read error. The V and J genes are TRBV7-7 and TRBJ2-3; perhaps TRBD1 as D (6 bases). CDR3 length equals 14 residues. The germline CDR1 and CDR2 sequences are SSHAT and FNYEAQ (reference sequence). CDR3 protein: CASSYGQFTGTQYF. CDR3 sequence (DNA): TGTGCTAGCAGCTATGGACAGTTCACAGGTACGCAGTATTTT.

V gene TRBV5-1 combines with J gene TRBJ1-6, with D unclear. There are 19 residues in the CDR3. Trimming took 0 bases from V and 4 from J, leaving 20 bases between them. Germline CDR1 reads SGHRS; CDR2 reads YFSETQ. The chain's CDR3 is CASSLAGYRESRYNSPLHF. CDR3 bases: TGCGCCAGCAGCTTGGCCGGGTACCGGGAGTCGCGGTATAATTCACCCCTCCACTTT. The full variable domain, in which reference TRBV5-1 and TRBJ1-6 provide the parts outside the CDR3, is KAGVTQTPRYLIKTRGQQVTLSCSPISGHRSVSWYQQTPGQGLQFLFEYFSETQRNKGNFPGRFSGRQFSNSRSEMNVSTLELGDSALYLCASSLAGYRESRYNSPLHFGNGTRLTVT.

The chain has TRBV1 and TRBJ2-7; the table calls TRBD1, which could not be checked here. TRBV1 is shown as a pseudogene. This CDR3 spans 17 amino acids. The CDR3 is CTSSHFSWKGRRYEQYF. DNA of the CDR3: TGCACCAGCAGCCATTTCTCTTGGAAAGGCAGGCGCTACGAGCAGTACTTC.

The chain links TRBV30 to TRBJ1-3; no definite D call. The CDR3 contains 15 residues. The germline gives CDR1 GTSNPN, CDR2 SVGIG (reference sequence). Trimming shortened V by 2 bases and J by 0 bases, and 11 bases separated the two germline ends. CDR3 loop: CAWSRRGSSGNTIYF. In DNA, the CDR3 is TGTGCCTGGAGTCGACGGGGAAGCTCTGGAAACACCATATATTTT.

The rearrangement uses TRBV7-6 and TRBJ2-7, with 11 bases matching TRBD2. Germline V gives CDR1 SGHVS, CDR2 FNYEAQ. The CDR3 loop spans 17 amino acids. V was pared by 1 base and J by 2 bases, with 7 bases of the junction left unmatched. CDR3 in DNA: TGTGCCAGCAGCTTAGGTCCTAGCGGGAGGTCGGCCTACGAGCAGTACTTC. This gives the protein CASSLGPSGRSAYEQYF.

The gene calls are TRBV11-2 and TRBJ1-5, with D perhaps TRBD1 (5 bases). Germline V gene data show CDR1 as SGHAT and CDR2 as FQNNGV. The V end lost 1 base, the J end lost 7 bases, and 17 bases lay between the germline ends. The CDR3 contains 16 residues. CDR3 sequence: CASSLGVREGGQPQHF. Here the CDR3 DNA reads TGTGCCAGCAGCTTAGGTGTCAGGGAAGGAGGGCAGCCCCAGCATTTT. Full variable domain (remainder filled in from reference TRBV11-2 and TRBJ1-5): EAGVAQSPRYKIIEKRQSVAFWCNPISGHATLYWYQQILGQGPKLLIQFQNNGVVDDSQLPKDRFSAERLKGVDSTLKIQPAKLEDSAVYLCASSLGVREGGQPQHFGDGTRLSIL.

The chain recombines TRBV4-1 with TRBJ1-6; D not certain. CDR1 MGHRA and CDR2 YSYEKL come from the germline V gene. V was clipped by 2 bases and J by 6 bases, with 11 bases between them. This CDR3 is 15 amino acids long. In DNA, the CDR3 is TGCGCCAGCAGCCAATGGCCCGGGAGTAATTCACCCCTCCACTTT. This codes for CASSQWPGSNSPLHF.

The chain uses TRBV6-1 and TRBJ2-7, with a weak D call TRBD2 (6 bases). Germline V gene sequence: CDR1 MNHNS, CDR2 SASEGT. This CDR3 spans 14 amino acids. Deletions cut 7 bases from V and 3 bases from J, with 16 bases between. CDR3 sequence (DNA): TGTGCCAGCATCAACCTGGGACTTCTCTACGAGCAGTACTTC. It encodes CASINLGLLYEQYF.

The DNA for the CDR3 is TGTGCCAGCTCACCACCGTCTCCGGGACAGGGGGGCCGTGAGCAGTTCTTC. This codes for CASSPPSPGQGGREQFF. The chain couples TRBV18 to TRBJ2-1; 11 nucleotides line up with TRBD1. CDR3 size: 17 residues. Germline values: CDR1 KGHSH, CDR2 LQKENI. The V and J ends lost 0 bases and 9 bases, in that order; junction bases with no gene match: 10.

The rearrangement links TRBV28 to TRBJ1-1; the D gene is possibly TRBD1 (5 bases). V was pared by 6 bases and J by 3 bases, with 11 bases between. CDR3 size: 13 residues. Looked up from germline, CDR1 is MDHEN and CDR2 is SYDVKM. CDR3: CASSLGRYTEAFF. DNA of the CDR3: TGTGCCAGCAGCTTGGGGCGATACACTGAAGCTTTCTTT.

The chain uses TRBV28 and TRBJ1-4; TRBD1 matches at 9 bases. Germline CDR1 MDHEN, CDR2 SYDVKM. The CDR3 covers 13 residues. J was trimmed by 6 bases and V by 7 bases; bases with no gene match: 3. The chain's CDR3 is CASIGTGYEKLFF. CDR3 coding DNA: TGTGCCAGCATCGGGACAGGGTATGAAAAACTGTTTTTT.

V gene TRBV4-1 combines with J gene TRBJ2-7; 13 bases align to TRBD2. Germline lookup yields CDR1 MGHRA and CDR2 YSYEKL. Trimming at V came to 6 bases and at J to 4 bases, leaving 6 bases not matched to a gene. The CDR3 totals 15 residues. The CDR3 DNA sequence: TGCGCCAGCAGGGTTACTAGCGGGGGGGGTTACGAGCAGTACTTC. This translates into CASRVTSGGGYEQYF.

The chain employs TRBV4-1 and TRBJ2-5; 7 bases are shared with TRBD1. Germline CDR1 is MGHRA and CDR2 is YSYEKL. The CDR3 consists of 19 residues. J was trimmed by 1 base and V by 6 bases; bases with no gene match: 20. The CDR3 sequence is CASSHHPTRQGVRQETQYF. DNA for the CDR3: TGCGCCAGCAGTCATCACCCCACAAGACAGGGAGTACGCCAAGAGACCCAGTACTTC.

The rearrangement uses TRBV18 and TRBJ1-1; 7 bases are a match to TRBD1. Trimming at V came to 8 bases and at J to 0 bases, leaving 3 bases not matched to a gene. The length of the CDR3 is 13 residues. The V gene's germline CDR1 is KGHSH and CDR2 LQKENI. For the CDR3, the DNA is TGTGCCAGCCTCGGACAGGTGAACACTGAAGCTTTCTTT. Translation gives CASLGQVNTEAFF.

Written as DNA, the CDR3 is TGTGCCAGCAGCGAGACACCAACTAACTATGGCTACACCTTC. Protein product: CASSETPTNYGYTF. The V gene is TRBV6-5, the J gene TRBJ1-2; unclear D gene. V was trimmed by 6 bases and J by 0 bases, leaving 11 bases between them. In germline, CDR1 is MNHEY, CDR2 SVGAGI. This CDR3 has 14 amino acids.

The J gene is TRBJ2-2, the V gene TRBV4-2, with 11 nucleotides matching TRBD2. Germline assignment: CDR1 LGHNA and CDR2 YNFKEQ. The ends lost 4 bases at V and 4 bases at J; junction bases unmatched: 11. The CDR3 runs to 18 residues. The CDR3 region is CASSPLAGEMLGTGELFF. For the CDR3, the DNA is TGTGCCAGCAGCCCACTAGCGGGGGAAATGTTGGGCACCGGGGAGCTGTTTTTT.

V gene TRBV27 combines with J gene TRBJ1-5, with a possible D match to TRBD1 (5 bases). V was trimmed by 5 bases and J by 4 bases, leaving 6 bases between them. Germline CDR1 reads MNHEY; CDR2 reads SMNVEV (reference sequence). The CDR3 sequence is 12 residues long. The CDR3 region is CASSRGNQPQHF. CDR3 bases: TGTGCCAGCAGTCGGGGGAATCAGCCCCAGCATTTT.